This TCR beta chain was documented in a study of technical replicates of blood from four donors. Produced via immunoSEQ multiplex PCR; TCRdb's table is partial and in-frame only. The sample shows tens of thousands of clones, roughly 94% of them seen only once. The sequenced sample was T cells isolated from PBMCs. This receptor was identified in a human donor in good health.

CDR3 in amino acids: CAWSPGGIDTDTQYF. In DNA, the CDR3 is TGTGCCTGGAGTCCGGGCGGGATAGACACAGATACGCAGTATTTT. The chain is built from TRBV30 and TRBJ2-3; perhaps TRBD2 as D (6 bases). Germline assignment: CDR1 GTSNPN and CDR2 SVGIG (reference sequence). The CDR3 sequence is 15 residues long. V shed 2 bases and J shed 2 bases, with 14 bases lying between them.